Detailed here is one T cell receptor beta chain. This entry is derived from a study of blood T cell repertoires in COVID-19. CDR1 LGHNA and CDR2 YSLEER come from the germline V gene. This CDR3 has 17 residues. V was shortened by 1 base and J by 0 bases, with 13 bases between the two germline ends. Assay: immunoSEQ multiplex PCR; the TCRdb copy retains only in-frame clones and omits some. The sample yields a few hundred thousand clones, 80% to 90% seen once. This TCR was recovered from an elderly woman with acute or convalescent COVID-19. The chain couples TRBV4-3 to TRBJ2-1, with D perhaps TRBD2 (6 bases). Sequencing input: peripheral blood. The CDR3 nucleotides are TGCGCCAGCAGCCAAGCGGAGCGGGTGAGCTCCTACAATGAGCAGTTCTTC. This encodes CASSQAERVSSYNEQFF.